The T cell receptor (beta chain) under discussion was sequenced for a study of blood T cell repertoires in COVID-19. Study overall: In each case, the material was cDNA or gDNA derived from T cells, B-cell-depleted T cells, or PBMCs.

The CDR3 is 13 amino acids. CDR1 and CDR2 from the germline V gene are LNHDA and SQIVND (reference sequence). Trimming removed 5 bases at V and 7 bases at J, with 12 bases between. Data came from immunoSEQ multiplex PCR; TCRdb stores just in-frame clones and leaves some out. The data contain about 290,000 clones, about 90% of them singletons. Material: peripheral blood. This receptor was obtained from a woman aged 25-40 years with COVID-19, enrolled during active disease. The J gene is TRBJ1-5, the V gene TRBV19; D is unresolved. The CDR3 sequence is CASSEVVDQPQHF. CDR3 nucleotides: TGTGCCAGTAGTGAGGTGGTAGACCAGCCCCAGCATTTT. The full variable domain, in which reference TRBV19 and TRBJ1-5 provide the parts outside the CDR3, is DGGITQSPKYLFRKEGQNVTLSCEQNLNHDAMYWYRQDPGQGLRLIYYSQIVNDFQKGDIAEGYSVSREKKESFPLTVTSAQKNPTAFYLCASSEVVDQPQHFGDGTRLSIL.